The 9 T cell receptor beta chains in this list originate from one sample, sequenced in a study of Ad26.COV2.S vaccination and SARS-CoV-2 variants. The protocol was immunoSEQ multiplex PCR, while the TCRdb copy is restricted to in-frame clones and leaves out a portion. This table holds about 680,000 clones, around 89% found once. Treatment noted: roughly 18 received Ad26.COV2.S at low or high dose, single or two shots; about 5 received placebo; per-sample allocation not given. Sample collection was performed on day 63 after the first vaccine or placebo injection. Source: peripheral blood, taken in a trial of Ad26.COV2.S vaccine versus placebo. These receptors were collected from a person aged 18-65 years who received the Ad26.COV2.S COVID-19 vaccine or a placebo.

The sample holds a few counts of this clone. Other DNA variants within this sample encode the same CDR3. V usage is TRBV27 and J usage is TRBJ1-2, with D perhaps matching TRBD1 (6 bases). Trimming took off 2 bases at V and 2 bases at J, with 9 bases between the two ends. Germline V gives CDR1 MNHEY, CDR2 SMNVEV (reference sequence). This CDR3 has 14 residues. Here the CDR3 DNA reads TGTGCCAGCAGTTTAAAGGGGGGGAACTATGGCTACACCTTC. It codes for CASSLKGGNYGYTF.

In the case of this clone: The sample holds other DNA sequences that translate to the same CDR3. The chain combines TRBV5-1 with TRBJ2-5, with 8 bases fitting TRBD1. Germline values: CDR1 SGHRS, CDR2 YFSETQ. This CDR3 has 14 residues. Trimming removed 4 bases from V and 4 bases from J; junction bases left unmatched: 6. The CDR3 coding sequence is TGCGCCAGCAGCGGAACAGGGGGTGGAGAGACCCAGTACTTC. Translation: CASSGTGGGETQYF.

V is TRBV7-2 and J is TRBJ1-4, with a weak D call TRBD1 (5 bases). There are 15 residues in the CDR3. CDR1 and CDR2 from the germline V gene are SGHTA and FQGNSA. V lost 6 bases and J 0 bases, leaving 11 bases between the germline ends. CDR3 bases: TGTGCCAGCAGACGAACGGGGGCAACTAATGAAAAACTGTTTTTT. It yields the protein CASRRTGATNEKLFF.

This chain connects TRBV6-6 to TRBJ2-2; TRBD2 might be the D (5 bases). CDR1 is MNHNY and CDR2 is SVGAGI in the germline V gene (reference sequence). Deletions cut 3 bases from V and 4 bases from J, with 9 bases between. This CDR3 has 14 residues. CDR3 amino acids: CASSYSAGTGELFF. As DNA, the CDR3 is TGTGCCAGCAGTTATAGTGCGGGCACCGGGGAGCTGTTTTTT.

V is TRBV3-1 (or the pseudogene TRBV3-2) and J is TRBJ2-6, with TRBD1 identical over 8 bases. The CDR3 is 17 amino acids. Germline V CDR1 and CDR2: LGHDT, YNNKEL (reference sequence). V shed 8 bases and J 0 bases; nucleotides not matched to a gene: 9. As DNA, the CDR3 is TGTGCCAGCGCCGGACAGGGAGGATCCTCTGGGGCCAACGTCCTGACTTTC. It encodes CASAGQGGSSGANVLTF.

CDR3 protein: CASSPRTEAFF. CDR3 DNA sequence: TGTGCCAGCAGCCCCCGGACTGAAGCTTTCTTT. The V call is TRBV7-2, the J call TRBJ1-1; D gene uncertain. This CDR3 contains 11 residues. CDR1 and CDR2 (germline): SGHTA, FQGNSA. Trimming left V 5 bases short and J 5 bases short, with 6 bases between.

The rearrangement uses TRBV16 and TRBJ2-1; D not certain. The CDR3 runs to 15 residues. CDR1 is KGHSY and CDR2 is FQNENV in the germline V gene. Deletions cut 3 bases from V and 8 bases from J, with 17 bases between. The CDR3 DNA follows: TGTGCCAGCAGCCAGTGGGGTTCGGGTATCTATGAGCAGTTCTTC. Translation gives CASSQWGSGIYEQFF.

The genes are TRBV5-1 and TRBJ2-1, with a tentative D call TRBD2 (7 bases). Trimming cost V 7 bases and J 0 bases, with 14 bases left between them. Germline CDR1 reads SGHRS; CDR2 reads YFSETQ. The CDR3 sequence is 15 residues long. In DNA, the CDR3 is TGCGCCAGCCAAGCGGGACAATTCTCCTACAATGAGCAGTTCTTC. This encodes CASQAGQFSYNEQFF. Using reference TRBV5-1 and TRBJ2-1 for the parts outside the CDR3, the full variable domain is KAGVTQTPRYLIKTRGQQVTLSCSPISGHRSVSWYQQTPGQGLQFLFEYFSETQRNKGNFPGRFSGRQFSNSRSEMNVSTLELGDSALYLCASQAGQFSYNEQFFGPGTRLTVL.

This clone was seen only once. The DNA for the CDR3 is TGTGCCAGCAGTTCACAGGGAGGTTGGGGCACTGAGCAGTTCTTC. Protein product: CASSSQGGWGTEQFF. The chain uses TRBV6-5 and TRBJ2-1; either TRBD1 or TRBD2 may fit D (6 bases each). The length of the CDR3 is 15 residues. CDR1 is MNHEY, CDR2 SVGAGI, per germline. Trimming removed 4 bases from V and 9 bases from J, with 19 bases in between.